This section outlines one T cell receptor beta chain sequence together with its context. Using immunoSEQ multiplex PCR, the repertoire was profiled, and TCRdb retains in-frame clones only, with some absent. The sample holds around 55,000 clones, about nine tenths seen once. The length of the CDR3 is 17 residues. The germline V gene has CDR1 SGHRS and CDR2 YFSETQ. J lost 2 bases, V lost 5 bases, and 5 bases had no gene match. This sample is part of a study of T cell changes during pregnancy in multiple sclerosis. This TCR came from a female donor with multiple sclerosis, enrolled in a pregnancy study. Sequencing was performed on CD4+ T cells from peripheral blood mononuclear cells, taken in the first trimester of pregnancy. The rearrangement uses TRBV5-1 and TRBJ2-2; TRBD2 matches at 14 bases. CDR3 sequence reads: CASRQGLAGGNTGELFF. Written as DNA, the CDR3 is TGCGCCAGCAGGCAAGGACTAGCGGGGGGTAACACCGGGGAGCTGTTTTTT. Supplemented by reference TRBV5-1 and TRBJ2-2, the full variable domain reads KAGVTQTPRYLIKTRGQQVTLSCSPISGHRSVSWYQQTPGQGLQFLFEYFSETQRNKGNFPGRFSGRQFSNSRSEMNVSTLELGDSALYLCASRQGLAGGNTGELFFGEGSRLTVL.